This is a list of T cell receptor beta chains from one sample in a study of OX40 agonist ivuxolimab in advanced cancers. Only in-frame clones appear in the TCRdb table, and some are missing; sequencing was by immunoSEQ multiplex PCR. The table includes about 68,000 clones, roughly four fifths detected once. This specimen consisted of CD4+ or CD8+ T cells sorted from blood, obtained in a trial of the OX40 agonist ivuxolimab. These receptors all stem from an adult with an advanced solid tumor such as melanoma, head and neck, liver or kidney cancer. Both conserved end residues are part of each CDR3. D genes are given only for firm matches. Clone size is not always given. Where it is, it says once, few, many or a class for expanded clones.

v_call,d_call,j_call,clone_size,cdr3_nt,cdr3_aa
TRBV2,TRBD2,TRBJ2-3,-,TGTGCCAGCAGCCTTAGGACTAGCGGGGGCCCAGATACGCAGTATTTT,CASSLRTSGGPDTQYF
TRBV4-2,TRBD2,TRBJ2-5,once,TGTGCCAGCAGCTCGGGACTAGCGGGAGAGGGTAGCCAGACCCAGTACTTC,CASSSGLAGEGSQTQYF
TRBV5-1,-,TRBJ2-5,once,TGCGCCAGCAGCCCTGGCCCCCAAGAGACCCAGTACTTC,CASSPGPQETQYF
TRBV14,-,TRBJ1-1,-,TGTGCCAGCAGCAAAACCAGGGATAGCACTGAAGCTTTCTTT,CASSKTRDSTEAFF
TRBV5-1,TRBD2,TRBJ2-3,-,TGCGCCAGCAGCTTGCTAGCGGGGGGCACAGATACGCAGTATTTT,CASSLLAGGTDTQYF
TRBV5-6,-,TRBJ1-6,-,TGTGCCAGCAGCATTCACCGAAGCTCCTATAATTCACCCCTCCACTTT,CASSIHRSSYNSPLHF
TRBV7-2,-,TRBJ2-5,-,TGTGCCAGCAGCTTATTGGGGGGGCGGGAGACCCAGTACTTC,CASSLLGGRETQYF
TRBV29-1,TRBD1,TRBJ2-5,once,TGCAGCGTTGAAGATCTCTTGGACAGGAGGAAGGAGACCCAGTACTTC,CSVEDLLDRRKETQYF
TRBV28,-,TRBJ1-2,-,TGTGCCAGCAGTTTTAACCCGACAGGCGCCTATGGCTACACCTTC,CASSFNPTGAYGYTF
TRBV18,-,TRBJ2-7,-,TGTGCCAGCTCACCCGACCAGGGTTACTCCTACGAGCAGTACTTC,CASSPDQGYSYEQYF
TRBV6-1,TRBD1,TRBJ1-5,-,TGTGCCAGCAGTGACGCAGGGGGCGCGAGCAATCAGCCCCAGCATTTT,CASSDAGGASNQPQHF
TRBV7-2,-,TRBJ2-5,-,TGTGCCAGCAGCGGCGGTTACGGGGAGACCCAGTACTTC,CASSGGYGETQYF
TRBV7-8,-,TRBJ1-6,few,TGTGCCAGCAGTCTTCTTTCGACGGGACCCAATTCACCCCTCCACTTT,CASSLLSTGPNSPLHF
TRBV7-6,TRBD1,TRBJ2-7,-,TGTGCCAGCAGCCCCGGGACAGGGGGCCTCTACGAGCAGTACTTC,CASSPGTGGLYEQYF
TRBV7-9,-,TRBJ2-3,-,TGTGCCAGCAGCCCCAAGCGAAGGCTAATGGATACGCAGTATTTT,CASSPKRRLMDTQYF
TRBV4-2,-,TRBJ2-7,once,TGTGCCAGCAGCCCCACTACCCCCGGTAGCTCCTACGAGCAGTACTTC,CASSPTTPGSSYEQYF
TRBV19,TRBD1,TRBJ2-7,-,TGTGCCAGCTTCCGGGACAGGGTGCGGGAGTGGTACTACGAGCAGTACTTC,CASFRDRVREWYYEQYF
TRBV6-1,TRBD1,TRBJ1-1,-,TGTGCCAGCAGCGAACAGGGGTTGGGGAACACTGAAGCTTTCTTT,CASSEQGLGNTEAFF
TRBV30,TRBD1,TRBJ1-1,-,TGTGCCTGTACAGGGGCCCTGAACACTGAAGCTTTCTTT,CACTGALNTEAFF
TRBV7-9,TRBD2,TRBJ2-5,-,TGTGCCAGCAGCTTGGGACTAGCGGGAGGTCAAGAGACCCAGTACTTC,CASSLGLAGGQETQYF
TRBV19,-,TRBJ1-4,-,TGTGCCAGTAGGGCGGGGGACTCAACTAATGAAAAACTGTTTTTT,CASRAGDSTNEKLFF
TRBV4-1,-,TRBJ2-1,-,TGCGCCAGCAGAGCCCTAGAAACGAATGAGCAGTTCTTC,CASRALETNEQFF
TRBV30,-,TRBJ1-5,-,TGTGCCTGGAGTGCCCCGCGGTCCGGCAATCAGCCCCAGCATTTT,CAWSAPRSGNQPQHF
TRBV4-2,TRBD2,TRBJ2-1,-,TGTGCCAGCAGCCCCAGTTTCGCGGGGGGGCCTAATGAGCAGTTCTTC,CASSPSFAGGPNEQFF
TRBV10-1,TRBD1,TRBJ2-2,-,TGCGCCAGCAGTAGGACAGGGAACACCGGGGAGCTGTTTTTT,CASSRTGNTGELFF
TRBV29-1,TRBD2,TRBJ2-1,-,TGCAGCGCCGGGACTAGCGGGAGGCCCTCCTACAATGAGCAGTTCTTC,CSAGTSGRPSYNEQFF
TRBV5-1,-,TRBJ1-2,many,TGCGCCAGCAGCTTGGAACAGCCCTATGGCTACACCTTC,CASSLEQPYGYTF
TRBV10-2,-,TRBJ1-1,-,TGCGCCAGTTCCACAGGTTACACTGAAGCTTTCTTT,CASSTGYTEAFF